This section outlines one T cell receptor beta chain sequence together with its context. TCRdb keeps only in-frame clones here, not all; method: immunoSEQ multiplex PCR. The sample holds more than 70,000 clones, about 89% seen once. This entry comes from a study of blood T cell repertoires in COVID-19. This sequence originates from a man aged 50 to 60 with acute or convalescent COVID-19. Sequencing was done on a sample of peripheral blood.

Here the CDR3 reads CASSQVGQGIYNEQFF. CDR3 nucleotides: TGTGCCAGCAGCCAAGTGGGACAGGGGATCTACAATGAGCAGTTCTTC. V is TRBV14 and J is TRBJ2-1, with 10 bases that match TRBD1. This CDR3 has 16 residues. Trimming took 1 base from V and 3 from J; bases not matched to a gene: 3. Per germline, CDR1 SGHDN and CDR2 FVKESK. Drawing the rest from reference TRBV14 and TRBJ2-1, the complete variable domain is EAGVTQFPSHSVIEKGQTVTLRCDPISGHDNLYWYRRVMGKEIKFLLHFVKESKQDESGMPNNRFLAERTGGTYSTLKVQPAELEDSGVYFCASSQVGQGIYNEQFFGPGTRLTVL.